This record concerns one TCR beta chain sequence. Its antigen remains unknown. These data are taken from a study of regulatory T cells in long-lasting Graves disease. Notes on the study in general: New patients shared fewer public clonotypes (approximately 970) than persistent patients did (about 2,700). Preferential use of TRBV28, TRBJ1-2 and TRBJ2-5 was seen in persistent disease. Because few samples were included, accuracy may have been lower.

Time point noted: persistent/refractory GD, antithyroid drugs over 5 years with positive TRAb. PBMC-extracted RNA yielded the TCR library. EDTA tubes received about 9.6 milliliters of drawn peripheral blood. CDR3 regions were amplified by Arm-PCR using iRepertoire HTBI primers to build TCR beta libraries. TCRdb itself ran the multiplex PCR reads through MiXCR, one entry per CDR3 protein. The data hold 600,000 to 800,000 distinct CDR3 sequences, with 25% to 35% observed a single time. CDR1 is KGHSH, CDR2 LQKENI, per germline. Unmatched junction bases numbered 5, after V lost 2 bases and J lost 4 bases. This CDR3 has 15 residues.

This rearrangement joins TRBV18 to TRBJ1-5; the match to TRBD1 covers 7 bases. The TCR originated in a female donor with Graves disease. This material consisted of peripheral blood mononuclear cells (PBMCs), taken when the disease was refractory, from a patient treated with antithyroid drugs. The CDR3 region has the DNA TGTGCCAGCTCACCAGAGACAGGGCCAAATCAGCCCCAGCATTTT. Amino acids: CASSPETGPNQPQHF. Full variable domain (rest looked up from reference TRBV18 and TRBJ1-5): NAGVMQNPRHLVRRRGQEARLRCSPMKGHSHVYWYRQLPEEGLKFMVYLQKENIIDESGMPKERFSAEFPKEGPSILRIQQVVRGDSAAYFCASSPETGPNQPQHFGDGTRLSIL.